Each of the 5 T cell receptor beta chains below was sequenced from the same sample in a study of neoadjuvant nivolumab and ipilimumab in lung cancer. TCRdb's copy holds only in-frame clones and misses some; the assay was immunoSEQ multiplex PCR. The sample holds some 26,000 clones, about 81% seen once. This specimen was tumor tissue, taken after neoadjuvant nivolumab, alone or with ipilimumab, at or shortly before surgery. The receptors come from an adult with non-small cell lung cancer.

This clone was seen only once. J is TRBJ1-2 and V is TRBV9; 7 bases agree with TRBD1. V was pared by 4 bases and J by 7 bases, with 16 bases of the junction left unmatched. The CDR3 length is 16 residues. The germline V gene has CDR1 SGDLS and CDR2 YYNGEE. Written as DNA, the CDR3 is TGTGCCAGCAGCCCAGACAGGGAAGACTTTTCCGGTGGCTACACCTTC. It encodes CASSPDREDFSGGYTF. The entire variable domain, with the rest obtained from reference TRBV9 and TRBJ1-2, is as follows: DSGVTQTPKHLITATGQRVTLRCSPRSGDLSVYWYQQSLDQGLQFLIQYYNGEERAKGNILERFSAQQFPDLHSELNLSSLELGDSALYFCASSPDREDFSGGYTFGSGTRLTVV.

The rearrangement uses TRBV5-1 and TRBJ2-3, with 7 bases matching TRBD2. Germline V gives CDR1 SGHRS, CDR2 YFSETQ. V was pared by 6 bases and J by 6 bases, with 7 bases of the junction left unmatched. The CDR3 covers 13 residues. For the CDR3, the DNA is TGCGCCAGCACCTCAAATAGCGGGGATACGCAGTATTTT. Translated: CASTSNSGDTQYF.

V and J are TRBV29-1 and TRBJ1-1; the D is unclear. This CDR3 comprises 16 residues. Per germline, CDR1 SQVTM and CDR2 ANQGSEA. Trimming stripped 2 bases from V and 4 bases from J, with 20 bases between. CDR3 amino acids: CSVEPFRIEGGTEAFF. In nucleotides, the CDR3 is TGCAGCGTTGAACCATTTCGGATAGAGGGTGGCACTGAAGCTTTCTTT. The full variable domain, with the rest looked up from reference TRBV29-1 and TRBJ1-1, is SAVISQKPSRDICQRGTSLTIQCQVDSQVTMMFWYRQQPGQSLTLIATANQGSEATYESGFVIDKFPISRPNLTFSTLTVSNMSPEDSSIYLCSVEPFRIEGGTEAFFGQGTRLTVV.

A few counts support this clone. This rearrangement joins TRBV5-4 to TRBJ2-7, with 11 bases that match TRBD2. Looked up from germline, CDR1 is SGHNT and CDR2 is YYREEE (reference sequence). The CDR3 is 16 amino acids. J gave up 3 bases and V 4 bases, and 9 bases lay outside the gene matches. DNA for the CDR3: TGTGCCAGCAGCCTATCCGGGACTAGCGGCCTCTACGAGCAGTACTTC. Translated, it gives CASSLSGTSGLYEQYF. The full variable domain, with the rest looked up from reference TRBV5-4 and TRBJ2-7, is ETGVTQSPTHLIKTRGQQVTLRCSSQSGHNTVSWYQQALGQGPQFIFQYYREEENGRGNFPPRFSGLQFPNYSSELNVNALELDDSALYLCASSLSGTSGLYEQYFGPGTRLTVT.

The chain uses TRBV6-5 and TRBJ2-3; D is ambiguous. Between the trimmed V and J ends, which lost 2 bases and 2 bases, there was a span of 8 bases. CDR1 is MNHEY, CDR2 SVGAGI, per germline. The CDR3 is made up of 14 amino acids. The CDR3 DNA follows: TGTGCCAGCAGTTACCTTAGGGTCACAGATACGCAGTATTTT. Translation gives CASSYLRVTDTQYF.